Below, 2 T cell receptor beta chains from the same sample are listed, as sequenced in a study of vaccination effects on CD4 cells after COVID-19. These TCRs are of unknown antigen specificity. This table comes from immunoSEQ multiplex PCR, and its TCRdb copy is limited to in-frame clones, with some not included. The sample holds about 44,000 clones, 76% seen once. Cultured cells yielded isolated CD4+ T cells after around 9 days. The person acquired a PCR-confirmed SARS-CoV-2 infection between March and December 2020. As their vaccination, participants received two doses of either BNT162b2 or mRNA-1273. The source was CD4+ T cells from PBMCs cultured without peptide, collected after COVID-19 vaccination. The receptors stem from a human donor who had a prior SARS-CoV-2 infection.

V gene TRBV5-1 combines with J gene TRBJ1-4; the D is unclear. V was cut by 4 bases and J by 2 bases, with 6 bases left in between. The CDR3 spans 13 residues. CDR1 is SGHRS, CDR2 YFSETQ, per germline. CDR3 sequence reads: CASSVDTNEKLFF. As DNA, the CDR3 is TGCGCCAGCAGCGTAGACACTAATGAAAAACTGTTTTTT.

The chain carries TRBV5-1 and TRBJ2-7; tentative D call: TRBD2 (6 bases). Germline V gene data show CDR1 as SGHRS and CDR2 as YFSETQ. V lost 2 bases and J lost 3, with 15 bases in between. The CDR3 extends over 15 amino acids. The CDR3 is CASSLSGTSYYEQYF. CDR3 DNA sequence: TGCGCCAGCAGCTTATCCGGGACTTCCTACTACGAGCAGTACTTC.